Below, 18 T cell receptor beta chains from the same sample are listed, as sequenced in a study of blood T cell repertoires in COVID-19. Clones were read by immunoSEQ multiplex PCR, and TCRdb kept only the in-frame ones, dropping some. The sample consists of over 200,000 clones, roughly 86% of them appearing once. Sample: peripheral blood. Source of these receptors: a human donor in a cohort sampled during active COVID-19.

The rearrangement links TRBV4-1 to TRBJ2-3, with D perhaps matching TRBD2 (5 bases). Germline CDR1 and CDR2: MGHRA and YSYEKL. V lost 4 bases and J lost 1, with 12 bases in between. This CDR3 is built from 15 residues. This CDR3 reads CASSLGRAGTDTQYF. The DNA of the CDR3 is TGCGCCAGCAGCCTAGGCCGAGCGGGCACAGATACGCAGTATTTT.

The V gene is TRBV19, the J gene TRBJ1-4; D is unresolved. Trimming shortened V by 5 bases and J by 3 bases, and 13 bases separated the two germline ends. Germline CDR1 reads LNHDA; CDR2 reads SQIVND (reference sequence). The CDR3 loop spans 15 amino acids. The CDR3 nucleotides are TGTGCCAGTAGTCACGAGGCGGGATCTAATGAAAAACTGTTTTTT. Its protein product is CASSHEAGSNEKLFF. Drawing the rest from reference TRBV19 and TRBJ1-4, the complete variable domain is DGGITQSPKYLFRKEGQNVTLSCEQNLNHDAMYWYRQDPGQGLRLIYYSQIVNDFQKGDIAEGYSVSREKKESFPLTVTSAQKNPTAFYLCASSHEAGSNEKLFFGSGTQLSVL.

J is TRBJ2-7 and V is TRBV5-6; 8 bases align to TRBD1. Per germline, CDR1 SGHDT and CDR2 YYEEEE. The CDR3 extends over 15 amino acids. With V trimmed by 5 bases and J by 0 bases, 7 bases remained unmatched. The CDR3 here is CASRLRGPSSYEQYF. Here the CDR3 DNA reads TGTGCCAGCAGACTCAGGGGGCCGAGCTCCTACGAGCAGTACTTC.

CDR3 DNA sequence: TGTGCCACCAGTGGTTTAGACAGGGGAGGCTACACCTTC. This encodes CATSGLDRGGYTF. This sequence joins TRBV24-1 and TRBJ1-2, with 8 bases aligning to TRBD1. The CDR3 totals 13 residues. Per germline, CDR1 KGHDR and CDR2 SFDVKD. The junction had 6 bases not matched to a gene; V was cut back by 5 bases and J by 8 bases.

The chain employs TRBV6-1 and TRBJ2-3, with TRBD1 matching 8 bases. The germline V gene has CDR1 MNHNS and CDR2 SASEGT. The CDR3 runs to 15 residues. V lost 8 bases to trimming and J lost 4 bases; unmatched junction nucleotides: 11. CDR3 loop: CASDLTGGRADTQYF. CDR3 sequence (DNA): TGTGCCAGCGATCTTACAGGGGGTCGGGCAGATACGCAGTATTTT.

This chain links TRBV6-5 with TRBJ1-5, with 9 bases fitting TRBD1. The CDR3 is made up of 15 amino acids. CDR1 is MNHEY, CDR2 SVGAGI, per germline. Trimming took 6 bases from V and 6 from J; bases not matched to a gene: 9. The CDR3 loop is CASSSGTGRGQPQHF. The DNA of the CDR3 is TGTGCCAGCAGCTCAGGGACAGGGAGGGGTCAGCCCCAGCATTTT.

The V gene is TRBV6-2 or TRBV6-3, the J gene TRBJ1-1; maybe TRBD1 (5 bases). The V and J ends lost 1 base and 6 bases respectively, with 12 bases between them. The CDR3 totals 14 residues. Looked up from germline, CDR1 is MNHEY and CDR2 is SVGEGT. The CDR3 here is CASSYFDRVAEAFF. For the CDR3, the DNA is TGTGCCAGCAGTTACTTCGACAGAGTCGCTGAAGCTTTCTTT.

The chain joins TRBV6-4 to TRBJ1-2; 9 bases are a match to TRBD1. The CDR3 length is 14 residues. V gave up 3 bases and J gave up 4 bases; unmatched junction bases: 3. CDR1 and CDR2 (germline): MRHNA, SNTAGT. The CDR3 sequence is CASSESDRGYGYTF. The CDR3 region has the DNA TGTGCCAGCAGTGAATCGGACAGGGGCTATGGCTACACCTTC.

The gene calls are TRBV7-3 and TRBJ1-1; possible D gene TRBD1, 5 bases. Germline CDR1 is SGHTA and CDR2 is FQGTGA. This CDR3 contains 14 residues. Trimming removed 3 bases from V and 3 bases from J, with 11 bases in between. The CDR3 here is CASSFTPGDTEAFF. In DNA, the CDR3 is TGTGCCAGCAGCTTTACGCCGGGGGACACTGAAGCTTTCTTT. The full variable domain, rest sourced from reference TRBV7-3 and TRBJ1-1, is GAGVSQTPSNKVTEKGKYVELRCDPISGHTALYWYRQSLGQGPEFLIYFQGTGAADDSGLPNDRFFAVRPEGSVSTLKIQRTERGDSAVYLCASSFTPGDTEAFFGQGTRLTVV.

The rearrangement joins TRBV7-9 to TRBJ2-7, with a possible D match to TRBD2 (6 bases). Trimming cost V 4 bases and J 8 bases, with 15 bases left between them. Germline V lookup: CDR1 SEHNR, CDR2 FQNEAQ (reference sequence). The CDR3 contains 13 residues. CDR3 coding DNA: TGTGCCAGCAGCTCGCCTGGGGGGTTGCAGCAGTACTTC. Translating gives CASSSPGGLQQYF.

V usage is TRBV4-1 and J usage is TRBJ1-5, with D unresolved. The V and J ends lost 0 bases and 6 bases respectively, with 18 bases between them. This CDR3 has 17 amino acids. CDR1 and CDR2 from the germline V gene are MGHRA and YSYEKL. The CDR3 coding sequence is TGCGCCAGCAGCCAAGATAGGAGGGTTGGAGTGAGTCAGCCCCAGCATTTT. Its translation: CASSQDRRVGVSQPQHF.

V is TRBV28 and J is TRBJ2-7; the match to TRBD2 covers 8 bases. Looked up from germline, CDR1 is MDHEN and CDR2 is SYDVKM. V lost 8 bases and J lost 2; bases outside the gene matches: 5. CDR3 length: 13 amino acids. The chain's CDR3 is CASFGGGTYEQYF. CDR3 sequence (DNA): TGTGCCAGCTTCGGCGGGGGGACCTACGAGCAGTACTTC.

This rearrangement joins TRBV7-3 to TRBJ2-7, with 8 bases identical to TRBD1. J lost 5 bases, V lost 4 bases, and 7 bases had no gene match. The CDR3 is made up of 14 amino acids. In germline, CDR1 is SGHTA, CDR2 FQGTGA. CDR3 coding DNA: TGTGCCAGCAGCTCCCAGGGGGCGCGGGACGAGCAGTACTTC. Its translation is CASSSQGARDEQYF.

The chain joins TRBV18 to TRBJ2-7; unclear D gene. The CDR3 has 14 residues. The ends were cut back, 0 bases at V and 1 base at J, with 7 bases in the middle. Germline V gene data show CDR1 as KGHSH and CDR2 as LQKENI. The chain's CDR3 is CASSPPAESYEQYF. The CDR3 DNA reads as TGTGCCAGCTCACCACCGGCAGAATCCTACGAGCAGTACTTC.

This sequence joins TRBV28 and TRBJ2-7; 8 bases line up with TRBD1. The ends lost 6 bases at V and 11 bases at J; junction bases unmatched: 12. Germline V gene sequence: CDR1 MDHEN, CDR2 SYDVKM. This CDR3 is built from 13 residues. CDR3 region: CASSLSTWTGKYF. In nucleotides, the CDR3 is TGTGCCAGCAGCCTGAGTACTTGGACAGGGAAGTACTTC.

The chain recombines TRBV7-2 with TRBJ1-3; D not certain. CDR3 length: 17 amino acids. V shed 0 bases and J shed 0 bases, with 12 bases lying between them. Germline CDR1 and CDR2: SGHTA and FQGNSA. CDR3 in DNA: TGTGCCAGCAGCTTAGCGTTCAGTATGCTCTCTGGAAACACCATATATTTT. Translation: CASSLAFSMLSGNTIYF.

In this sample, this clone turned up a few times. The chain is built from TRBV28 and TRBJ1-1; D gene uncertain. V was pared by 2 bases and J by 10 bases, with 5 bases between. The CDR3 contains 10 residues. Germline assignment: CDR1 MDHEN and CDR2 SYDVKM. CDR3 loop: CASSLEAAFF. The CDR3 DNA reads TGTGCCAGCAGTTTAGAGGCAGCTTTCTTT. Using reference TRBV28 and TRBJ1-1 for the parts outside the CDR3, the full variable domain is DVKVTQSSRYLVKRTGEKVFLECVQDMDHENMFWYRQDPGLGLRLIYFSYDVKMKEKGDIPEGYSVSREKKERFSLILESASTNQTSMYLCASSLEAAFFGQGTRLTVV.

The chain carries TRBV4-1 and TRBJ1-2; 8 bases align to TRBD1. CDR1 and CDR2 (germline): MGHRA, YSYEKL. The CDR3 consists of 16 residues. V lost 4 bases and J lost 4; bases outside the gene matches: 11. The CDR3 coding sequence is TGCGCCAGCAGCCCGGCTTGGCAGGGGGCCTCCTATGGCTACACCTTC. This codes for CASSPAWQGASYGYTF.